Listed below are T cell receptor beta chains from one sample, sequenced in a study of T-cell reconstitution after alpha-beta-depleted transplantation in children. TCRdb re-derived calls from the PCR reads in MiXCR, one entry per CDR3 protein. Among approximately 70,000 distinct CDR3 sequences, approximately 4.4% were seen once, and the ten largest hold 18%. The sequenced sample was PBMCs, mostly from graft donor cells, obtained 180 days after TCRalphabeta/CD19-depleted stem cell transplant. These TCRs come from a boy in the first two years of life who had a stem cell transplant for acute myeloid leukemia, so the T cells may come from the graft donor. The CDR3 runs from the conserved cysteine through the conserved F or W. A D gene is named only where the DNA matches it firmly. Clone size is not always given. Where it is, it says once, few, many or a class for expanded clones.

CDR3 DNA: TGTGCCATCAGTACAGGGGGCAATCAGCCCCAGCATTTT
CDR3 protein: CAISTGGNQPQHF
V gene: TRBV10-3
D gene: TRBD1
J gene: TRBJ1-5
clone size: many

CDR3 DNA: TGTGCCAGCAGCTTAAGCAATTCTAACTATGGCTACACCTTC
CDR3 protein: CASSLSNSNYGYTF
V gene: TRBV7-2
D gene: NA
J gene: TRBJ1-2
clone size: many

CDR3 DNA: TGTGCCAGCACCTCTGACAGGTCTACGTATGGCTACACCTTC
CDR3 protein: CASTSDRSTYGYTF
V gene: TRBV12-3/TRBV12-4
D gene: NA
J gene: TRBJ1-2
clone size: many

CDR3 DNA: TGTGCCAGCAGCTTAGGAGATGGCACGGGGGAAGCTTTCTTT
CDR3 protein: CASSLGDGTGEAFF
V gene: TRBV7-3
D gene: NA
J gene: TRBJ1-1
clone size: many

CDR3 DNA: TGTGCCAGCAGCCGCGAACTCGGGACAGTCCCCCCTTCACGAAACAATGAGCAGTTCTTC
CDR3 protein: CASSRELGTVPPSRNNEQFF
V gene: TRBV7-8
D gene: TRBD1
J gene: TRBJ2-1
clone size: many

CDR3 DNA: TGTGCCAGCAGACCTGACGGAAGCTCTGGAAACACCATATATTTT
CDR3 protein: CASRPDGSSGNTIYF
V gene: TRBV27
D gene: NA
J gene: TRBJ1-3
clone size: NA

CDR3 DNA: TGCAGCGTTGAAGTTCAGGGCCTTCCCCCCTATGGCTACACCTTC
CDR3 protein: CSVEVQGLPPYGYTF
V gene: TRBV29-1
D gene: NA
J gene: TRBJ1-2
clone size: many

CDR3 DNA: TGTGCCAGCAGTCTCGGGACCAAAGAGACCCAGTACTTC
CDR3 protein: CASSLGTKETQYF
V gene: TRBV25-1
D gene: NA
J gene: TRBJ2-5
clone size: many

CDR3 DNA: TGCAGTGCTAACGACAGGGACAACTATGGCTACACCTTC
CDR3 protein: CSANDRDNYGYTF
V gene: TRBV20-1
D gene: TRBD1
J gene: TRBJ1-2
clone size: many

CDR3 DNA: TGCGCCAGCAGCCAAACCTTGACAGGGGCTGGAAACACCATATATTTT
CDR3 protein: CASSQTLTGAGNTIYF
V gene: TRBV4-3
D gene: TRBD1
J gene: TRBJ1-3
clone size: many

CDR3 DNA: TGTGCCAGCAGTTCTCTGGACAGACAAGAAGCTTTCTTT
CDR3 protein: CASSSLDRQEAFF
V gene: TRBV28
D gene: NA
J gene: TRBJ1-1
clone size: many

CDR3 DNA: TGTGCCAGCAGCCTGGGACCGAGGGACATTCAGTACTTC
CDR3 protein: CASSLGPRDIQYF
V gene: TRBV7-2
D gene: NA
J gene: TRBJ2-4
clone size: many

CDR3 DNA: TGTGCCAGCAGCTTAGCGGTGGGGCAGGCGACTGAAGCTTTCTTT
CDR3 protein: CASSLAVGQATEAFF
V gene: TRBV11-2
D gene: NA
J gene: TRBJ1-1
clone size: many

CDR3 DNA: TGTGCCAGCAGCTTAAAAGGGACAGGGTACACAGATACGCAGTATTTT
CDR3 protein: CASSLKGTGYTDTQYF
V gene: TRBV7-2
D gene: TRBD1
J gene: TRBJ2-3
clone size: many

CDR3 DNA: TGCAGTGCTAGAGATGGCCAGTCAGGGGACACCATATATTTT
CDR3 protein: CSARDGQSGDTIYF
V gene: TRBV20-1
D gene: NA
J gene: TRBJ1-3
clone size: many

CDR3 DNA: TGTGCCAGCTCACCACTAGCGGGGGGGCCGATCTACAATGAGCAGTTCTTC
CDR3 protein: CASSPLAGGPIYNEQFF
V gene: TRBV18
D gene: TRBD2
J gene: TRBJ2-1
clone size: many

CDR3 DNA: TGTGCCATCGGAGCTCGGGAGACCCAGTACTTC
CDR3 protein: CAIGARETQYF
V gene: TRBV10-3
D gene: NA
J gene: TRBJ2-5
clone size: many

CDR3 DNA: TGTGCCAGCAGCGTACCAAAGGGGTATAGCACAGATACGCAGTATTTT
CDR3 protein: CASSVPKGYSTDTQYF
V gene: TRBV7-8
D gene: NA
J gene: TRBJ2-3
clone size: many

CDR3 DNA: TGTGCCAGCAGTTTTGGCCAGGGCCTCAATCAGCCCCAGCATTTT
CDR3 protein: CASSFGQGLNQPQHF
V gene: TRBV12-3/TRBV12-4
D gene: NA
J gene: TRBJ1-5
clone size: many

CDR3 DNA: TGTGCCAGCAGCTTGTCCTACAATGAGCAGTTCTTC
CDR3 protein: CASSLSYNEQFF
V gene: TRBV7-2
D gene: NA
J gene: TRBJ2-1
clone size: many

CDR3 DNA: TGTGCCAGCAGTCCTCCCTGGACAGGGGGACATGAGCAGTTCTTC
CDR3 protein: CASSPPWTGGHEQFF
V gene: TRBV28
D gene: TRBD1
J gene: TRBJ2-1
clone size: many

CDR3 DNA: TGTGCCAGCAGCTTAGGTCGGCGGGTTTACGATGCCGGGGAGCTGTTTTTT
CDR3 protein: CASSLGRRVYDAGELFF
V gene: TRBV7-2
D gene: NA
J gene: TRBJ2-2
clone size: many

CDR3 DNA: TGCAGTGCTAAGGTCGACAGGGTGACTGAAGCTTTCTTT
CDR3 protein: CSAKVDRVTEAFF
V gene: TRBV20-1
D gene: TRBD1
J gene: TRBJ1-1
clone size: many

CDR3 DNA: TGTGCCATCTCGGGCGACAGGGGGCGAGAAGATACGCAGTATTTT
CDR3 protein: CAISGDRGREDTQYF
V gene: TRBV10-3
D gene: TRBD1
J gene: TRBJ2-3
clone size: many

CDR3 DNA: TGTGCCAGCAGTTTATCTTCCGGGAGGCCCCACGAGCAGTACTTC
CDR3 protein: CASSLSSGRPHEQYF
V gene: TRBV27
D gene: TRBD2
J gene: TRBJ2-7
clone size: many

CDR3 DNA: TGTGCCACCAGTGATACCCGGGCCCGTTATTTCTTT
CDR3 protein: CATSDTRARYFF
V gene: TRBV24-1
D gene: NA
J gene: TRBJ1-1
clone size: many

CDR3 DNA: TGTGCCAGCAGTCAAGGACTAGGCCACAGGACCCAGTACTTC
CDR3 protein: CASSQGLGHRTQYF
V gene: TRBV28
D gene: TRBD2
J gene: TRBJ2-5
clone size: many

CDR3 DNA: TGTGCCAGCAGCACGGGTTGGGGGACGGTTCAGCCCCAGCATTTT
CDR3 protein: CASSTGWGTVQPQHF
V gene: TRBV12-3/TRBV12-4
D gene: NA
J gene: TRBJ1-5
clone size: many

CDR3 DNA: TGTGCCAGTAGTATCAACAGGGGTGGTGAGACCCAGTACTTC
CDR3 protein: CASSINRGGETQYF
V gene: TRBV19
D gene: TRBD1
J gene: TRBJ2-5
clone size: NA

CDR3 DNA: TGCGCCAGCAACCCAACAGCGGGGGCTAGTGAGCAGTTCTTC
CDR3 protein: CASNPTAGASEQFF
V gene: TRBV4-3
D gene: TRBD2
J gene: TRBJ2-1
clone size: many